This is a list of T cell receptor beta chains from one sample in a study of cytomegalovirus exposure and HLA in healthy donors. Some clones are missing from TCRdb's copy, which holds only in-frame ones; the method was immunoSEQ multiplex PCR. The table records around 200,000 clones, around 83% of them present only once. Sequencing was performed on PBMCs. These receptors all stem from a man in his forties or fifties in good health and CMV-seronegative. The CDR3 runs from the conserved cysteine through the conserved F or W. D genes are given only for firm matches. Some rows mark clone size as missing; the rest say once, few, many or name a class of expanded clone.

J gene: TRBJ1-5
D gene: -
CDR3 length: 15
clone size: few
V gene: TRBV6-5
CDR3 DNA: TGTGCCAGCAGTCCACAGGGAATCGGTAATCAGCCCCAGCATTTT
CDR3 protein: CASSPQGIGNQPQHF

J gene: TRBJ2-2
D gene: -
CDR3 length: 11
clone size: -
V gene: TRBV29-1
CDR3 DNA: TGCAGCGCCGGGCAGGGATGGGAGCTGTTTTTT
CDR3 protein: CSAGQGWELFF

J gene: TRBJ2-5
D gene: TRBD1
CDR3 length: 14
clone size: -
V gene: TRBV7-6
CDR3 DNA: TGTGCCAGCAGACCGGGACAGTGGAAAGAGACCCAGTACTTC
CDR3 protein: CASRPGQWKETQYF

J gene: TRBJ1-2
D gene: TRBD1
CDR3 length: 14
clone size: few
V gene: TRBV15
CDR3 DNA: TGTGCCACCAGCAGAGGGGACAGTTCCTATGGCTACACCTTC
CDR3 protein: CATSRGDSSYGYTF

J gene: TRBJ1-6
D gene: -
CDR3 length: 15
clone size: -
V gene: TRBV30
CDR3 DNA: TGTGCCGAGGACAGCAGGAGCTCCTATAATTCACCCCTCCACTTT
CDR3 protein: CAEDSRSSYNSPLHF

J gene: TRBJ2-3
D gene: TRBD2
CDR3 length: 16
clone size: -
V gene: TRBV5-4
CDR3 DNA: TGTGCCAGCAGCTTGAGACTAGCGTCAAGCACAGATACGCAGTATTTT
CDR3 protein: CASSLRLASSTDTQYF

J gene: TRBJ1-1
D gene: -
CDR3 length: 16
clone size: -
V gene: TRBV11-2
CDR3 DNA: TGTGCCAGCACCCCACCGGGCAGGGCAATGAACACTGAAGCTTTCTTT
CDR3 protein: CASTPPGRAMNTEAFF

J gene: TRBJ2-2
D gene: TRBD1
CDR3 length: 16
clone size: -
V gene: TRBV28
CDR3 DNA: TGTGCCAGCAGTCAATGGACAGGGGGGGACACCGGGGAGCTGTTTTTT
CDR3 protein: CASSQWTGGDTGELFF

J gene: TRBJ2-3
D gene: -
CDR3 length: 13
clone size: -
V gene: TRBV18
CDR3 DNA: TGTGCCAGCTCGACTATGGGTAAAGATACGCAGTATTTT
CDR3 protein: CASSTMGKDTQYF

J gene: TRBJ1-1
D gene: -
CDR3 length: 17
clone size: -
V gene: TRBV7-2
CDR3 DNA: TGTGCCAGCAGCTTCCGAGCGGGAAGGACTGTGAACACTGAAGCTTTCTTT
CDR3 protein: CASSFRAGRTVNTEAFF

J gene: TRBJ1-4
D gene: TRBD1
CDR3 length: 14
clone size: few
V gene: TRBV5-6
CDR3 DNA: TGTGCCAGCAGCCTAGGACAGGGAAGAGGAAAACTGTTTTTT
CDR3 protein: CASSLGQGRGKLFF

J gene: TRBJ2-7
D gene: -
CDR3 length: 15
clone size: -
V gene: TRBV6-1
CDR3 DNA: TGTGCCAGCAGCAGGCCCGTGGGACTCGTCGACGAGCAGTACTTC
CDR3 protein: CASSRPVGLVDEQYF

J gene: TRBJ2-7
D gene: TRBD1
CDR3 length: 15
clone size: -
V gene: TRBV7-9
CDR3 DNA: TGTGCCAGCAGCAATATAGACAGGGGAGGCGACGAGCAGTACTTC
CDR3 protein: CASSNIDRGGDEQYF

J gene: TRBJ2-7
D gene: TRBD1
CDR3 length: 14
clone size: -
V gene: TRBV7-9
CDR3 DNA: TGTGCCAGCAGCTCACAGGGGTTACCCTACGAGCAGTACTTC
CDR3 protein: CASSSQGLPYEQYF

J gene: TRBJ1-2
D gene: -
CDR3 length: 16
clone size: -
V gene: TRBV15
CDR3 DNA: TGTGCCACCAGTTTTTTAAGGGGCAGAACTAACTATGGCTACACCTTC
CDR3 protein: CATSFLRGRTNYGYTF

J gene: TRBJ2-1
D gene: TRBD1
CDR3 length: 15
clone size: -
V gene: TRBV5-1
CDR3 DNA: TGCGCCAGCAGCTTGGGGGGACAGGGCGGGAATGAGCAGTTCTTC
CDR3 protein: CASSLGGQGGNEQFF

J gene: TRBJ1-4
D gene: -
CDR3 length: 12
clone size: few
V gene: TRBV4-1
CDR3 DNA: TGCGCCAGCAGCCAAGCCTACGAAAAACTGTTTTTT
CDR3 protein: CASSQAYEKLFF

J gene: TRBJ1-1
D gene: TRBD1
CDR3 length: 15
clone size: -
V gene: TRBV18
CDR3 DNA: TGTGCCAGCCCTAAACCCGGGACAGACAACACTGAAACTTTCTTT
CDR3 protein: CASPKPGTDNTETFF

J gene: TRBJ2-3
D gene: -
CDR3 length: 12
clone size: -
V gene: TRBV30
CDR3 DNA: TGTGCCTGGATTAGATACACAGATACGCAGTATTTT
CDR3 protein: CAWIRYTDTQYF

J gene: TRBJ1-6
D gene: -
CDR3 length: 14
clone size: -
V gene: TRBV19
CDR3 DNA: TGTGCCAGCGGACCGGGGGGGGGCGGCTCACCCCTCCACTTT
CDR3 protein: CASGPGGGGSPLHF

J gene: TRBJ2-3
D gene: -
CDR3 length: 15
clone size: -
V gene: TRBV18
CDR3 DNA: TGTGCCAGCTCACCACAAACAGGGTTGACAGATACGCAGTATTTT
CDR3 protein: CASSPQTGLTDTQYF

J gene: TRBJ1-1
D gene: -
CDR3 length: 15
clone size: -
V gene: TRBV27
CDR3 DNA: TGTGCCAGCAGTTTAACCCCGACATCTCACACTGAAGCTTTCTTT
CDR3 protein: CASSLTPTSHTEAFF

J gene: TRBJ2-7
D gene: -
CDR3 length: 14
clone size: -
V gene: TRBV18
CDR3 DNA: TGTGCCAGCTCACCAGGGGCACCAACCTACGAGCAGTACTTC
CDR3 protein: CASSPGAPTYEQYF

J gene: TRBJ1-1
D gene: -
CDR3 length: 16
clone size: -
V gene: TRBV15
CDR3 DNA: TGTGCCACCACCCCGAGCGGGGGGATCGGCCGCACTGAAGCTTTCTTT
CDR3 protein: CATTPSGGIGRTEAFF

J gene: TRBJ1-1
D gene: TRBD1
CDR3 length: 15
clone size: -
V gene: TRBV4-1
CDR3 DNA: TGCGCCAGCAGCCCCGGGGACAGGGAGGGCACTGAAGCTTTCTTT
CDR3 protein: CASSPGDREGTEAFF

J gene: TRBJ2-7
D gene: TRBD1
CDR3 length: 13
clone size: once
V gene: TRBV7-8
CDR3 DNA: TGTGCCAGCAGCGGGACAGGGTTTTCCGAGCAGTACTTC
CDR3 protein: CASSGTGFSEQYF

J gene: TRBJ2-5
D gene: -
CDR3 length: 13
clone size: -
V gene: TRBV19
CDR3 DNA: TGTGCCAGTAGTATATGGAGCCAAGAGACCCAGTACTTC
CDR3 protein: CASSIWSQETQYF

J gene: TRBJ2-4
D gene: TRBD1
CDR3 length: 17
clone size: few
V gene: TRBV9
CDR3 DNA: TGTGCCAGCAGCGTAGTTAAGGGGGCCCCCTCCAAAAACATTCAGTACTTC
CDR3 protein: CASSVVKGAPSKNIQYF

J gene: TRBJ1-2
D gene: -
CDR3 length: 13
clone size: -
V gene: TRBV5-8
CDR3 DNA: TGTGCCAGCAGCTTCCTACGAGGGCTCGGCTACACCTTC
CDR3 protein: CASSFLRGLGYTF

J gene: TRBJ1-2
D gene: -
CDR3 length: 13
clone size: -
V gene: TRBV19
CDR3 DNA: TGTGCCAGTAGTTTCCAGGGGTCCGGTGGCTACACCTTC
CDR3 protein: CASSFQGSGGYTF

J gene: TRBJ1-2
D gene: TRBD1
CDR3 length: 15
clone size: -
V gene: TRBV28
CDR3 DNA: TGTGCCAGCAATCCGGCGGGCAGGGGGCTGGCGGGCTACACCTTC
CDR3 protein: CASNPAGRGLAGYTF

J gene: TRBJ1-3
D gene: -
CDR3 length: 14
clone size: -
V gene: TRBV9
CDR3 DNA: TGTGCCAGCCGCCGGGGGGGGACTGGAAACACCATATATTTT
CDR3 protein: CASRRGGTGNTIYF

J gene: TRBJ1-5
D gene: TRBD1
CDR3 length: 15
clone size: -
V gene: TRBV7-2
CDR3 DNA: TGTGCCAGCAGCTTCTCGACAGGGCCATATCAGCCCCAGCATTTT
CDR3 protein: CASSFSTGPYQPQHF

J gene: TRBJ1-5
D gene: TRBD1
CDR3 length: 15
clone size: once
V gene: TRBV6-1
CDR3 DNA: TGTGCCAGCAAAAGGACAGGGAGTAGCAATCAGCCCCAGCATTTT
CDR3 protein: CASKRTGSSNQPQHF

J gene: TRBJ2-3
D gene: TRBD2
CDR3 length: 15
clone size: -
V gene: TRBV6-1
CDR3 DNA: TGTGCCAGCAGTGAATGGGCGGGGGGATCGGATACGCAGTATTTT
CDR3 protein: CASSEWAGGSDTQYF

J gene: TRBJ2-3
D gene: TRBD2
CDR3 length: 15
clone size: -
V gene: TRBV19
CDR3 DNA: TGTGCCAGTAGTATGGAGGCTAGCGGGAGGGATACGCAGTATTTT
CDR3 protein: CASSMEASGRDTQYF

J gene: TRBJ1-1
D gene: -
CDR3 length: 13
clone size: -
V gene: TRBV11-3
CDR3 DNA: TGTGCCAGCAGCTTACAGGTATACACTGAAGCTTTCTTT
CDR3 protein: CASSLQVYTEAFF

J gene: TRBJ2-5
D gene: -
CDR3 length: 16
clone size: once
V gene: TRBV4-3
CDR3 DNA: TGCGCCAGCAGCCATTTACTAGGCGGCGTCCAAGAGACCCAGTACTTC
CDR3 protein: CASSHLLGGVQETQYF

J gene: TRBJ1-2
D gene: -
CDR3 length: 15
clone size: -
V gene: TRBV5-4
CDR3 DNA: TGTGCCAGCAGCTTGGTCGGGGGAGATAACTATGGCTACACCTTC
CDR3 protein: CASSLVGGDNYGYTF

J gene: TRBJ2-3
D gene: TRBD1
CDR3 length: 15
clone size: once
V gene: TRBV5-1
CDR3 DNA: TGCGCCAGCAGCTCCCGGGACAGGGGCACAGATACGCAGTATTTT
CDR3 protein: CASSSRDRGTDTQYF

J gene: TRBJ1-3
D gene: -
CDR3 length: 15
clone size: -
V gene: TRBV4-3
CDR3 DNA: TGCGCCAGCAGCCTTCACAGGGAGTCGGCAAACACCATATATTTT
CDR3 protein: CASSLHRESANTIYF

J gene: TRBJ2-7
D gene: TRBD2
CDR3 length: 14
clone size: -
V gene: TRBV6-5
CDR3 DNA: TGTGCCAGCAGACCCCGGGGAGGGTACCACGAGCAGTACTTC
CDR3 protein: CASRPRGGYHEQYF

J gene: TRBJ2-2
D gene: -
CDR3 length: 15
clone size: -
V gene: TRBV4-2
CDR3 DNA: TGTGCCAGCAGCCAAGTCCAGGAGAACACCGGGGAGCTGTTTTTT
CDR3 protein: CASSQVQENTGELFF

J gene: TRBJ2-5
D gene: TRBD2
CDR3 length: 14
clone size: -
V gene: TRBV5-1
CDR3 DNA: TGCGCCAGCAGCTTGGAGGCTAGCGGGGCGCCCGCGTACTTC
CDR3 protein: CASSLEASGAPAYF

J gene: TRBJ2-7
D gene: TRBD1
CDR3 length: 15
clone size: few
V gene: TRBV6-5
CDR3 DNA: TGTGCCAGCAGTTACGCGGGACAGGGGACCTACGAGCAGTACTTC
CDR3 protein: CASSYAGQGTYEQYF

J gene: TRBJ2-5
D gene: TRBD2
CDR3 length: 16
clone size: -
V gene: TRBV19
CDR3 DNA: TGTGCCAGTAGTGGCCGTCTAGCGGGGGGTGCAGAGACCCAGTACTTC
CDR3 protein: CASSGRLAGGAETQYF

J gene: TRBJ2-5
D gene: TRBD1
CDR3 length: 14
clone size: -
V gene: TRBV4-3
CDR3 DNA: TGCGCCAGCAGTTCCGGGACAGAGCAAGAGACCCAGTACTTC
CDR3 protein: CASSSGTEQETQYF

J gene: TRBJ1-2
D gene: TRBD1
CDR3 length: 16
clone size: -
V gene: TRBV6-5
CDR3 DNA: TGTGCCAGCAGTTACTCCCGGACAGGGGGTAACTATGGCTACACCTTC
CDR3 protein: CASSYSRTGGNYGYTF

J gene: TRBJ2-7
D gene: -
CDR3 length: 14
clone size: once
V gene: TRBV11-3
CDR3 DNA: TGTGCCAGCAGCTTAGGCCCGAGAGCTTCCGAGCAGTACTTC
CDR3 protein: CASSLGPRASEQYF

J gene: TRBJ2-7
D gene: -
CDR3 length: 13
clone size: -
V gene: TRBV7-8
CDR3 DNA: TGTGCCAGCAGCCCGGGACTTACCTACGAGCAGTACTTC
CDR3 protein: CASSPGLTYEQYF

J gene: TRBJ1-2
D gene: TRBD1
CDR3 length: 15
clone size: -
V gene: TRBV7-2
CDR3 DNA: TGTGCCAGCAGCTCACAGGGGTTTTCTAACTATGGCTACACCTTC
CDR3 protein: CASSSQGFSNYGYTF

J gene: TRBJ1-1
D gene: -
CDR3 length: 14
clone size: -
V gene: TRBV7-3
CDR3 DNA: TGTGCCAGCAGCCCACAAGGGCAGGGATCTGAAGCTTTCTTT
CDR3 protein: CASSPQGQGSEAFF

J gene: TRBJ2-2
D gene: TRBD2
CDR3 length: 15
clone size: few
V gene: TRBV6-6
CDR3 DNA: TGTGCCAGCAGTTACTCGAGACTAGCGTCCGGGGAGCTGTTTTTT
CDR3 protein: CASSYSRLASGELFF

J gene: TRBJ1-4
D gene: -
CDR3 length: 16
clone size: -
V gene: TRBV2
CDR3 DNA: TGTGCCAGCAGTTTATATCTCAGTGCAACTAATGAAAAACTGTTTTTT
CDR3 protein: CASSLYLSATNEKLFF

J gene: TRBJ1-5
D gene: -
CDR3 length: 14
clone size: -
V gene: TRBV28
CDR3 DNA: TGTGCCAGCAGTCGCCGGGATAGCAATCAGCCCCAGCATTTT
CDR3 protein: CASSRRDSNQPQHF

J gene: TRBJ2-5
D gene: TRBD2
CDR3 length: 18
clone size: -
V gene: TRBV4-2
CDR3 DNA: TGTGCCAGCAGCCCAGGGACTAGCGGGGGAATATACCAAGAGACCCAGTACTTC
CDR3 protein: CASSPGTSGGIYQETQYF

J gene: TRBJ1-2
D gene: -
CDR3 length: 14
clone size: -
V gene: TRBV5-1
CDR3 DNA: TGCGCCAGCAGACCTTCGGGTGCTGGCTATGGCTACACCTTC
CDR3 protein: CASRPSGAGYGYTF